The 17 T cell receptor beta chains given below trace back to one sample, sequenced in a study of blood T cell repertoires in COVID-19. Only in-frame clones appear in the TCRdb table, and some are missing; sequencing was by immunoSEQ multiplex PCR. The sample comprises under 200,000 clones, 75% to 90% of which are singletons, and more than 0.75% rests with the top ten. Sequencing used PBMCs or T cells enriched from blood (not recorded which). The receptors were gathered from a woman between 18 and 30 years old who had recovered from COVID-19.

This CDR3 is CASSFPDSPLHF. CDR3 DNA: TGTGCCAGCAGTTTTCCGGATTCACCCCTCCACTTT. J is TRBJ1-6 and V is TRBV28; D unclear. The CDR3 length is 12 residues. Per the germline V gene, CDR1 is MDHEN and CDR2 is SYDVKM. V was trimmed by 3 bases and J by 8 bases, leaving 5 bases between them.

The rearrangement uses TRBV3-1 (or the pseudogene TRBV3-2) and TRBJ2-2; possible D gene TRBD1, 5 bases. Germline V CDR1 and CDR2: LGHDT, YNNKEL (reference sequence). V lost 2 bases and J lost 3, with 10 bases in between. The CDR3 is made up of 15 amino acids. The CDR3 DNA is TGTGCCAGCAGCCAAATTGACAGAGACACCGGGGAGCTGTTTTTT. This codes for CASSQIDRDTGELFF.

This clone was seen once. The V and J genes are TRBV25-1 and TRBJ2-2; 11 bases align to TRBD2. Germline V gene lookup returns CDR1 MGHDK and CDR2 SYGVNS. Trimming took 3 bases from V and 4 from J; bases not matched to a gene: 4. The CDR3 loop spans 16 amino acids. CDR3 in amino acids: CASSDLAGGPTGELFF. CDR3 DNA: TGTGCCAGCAGTGACCTAGCGGGAGGTCCCACCGGGGAGCTGTTTTTT.

The chain recombines TRBV27 with TRBJ1-2, with TRBD1 as a possible D gene (6 bases). Germline CDR1 MNHEY, CDR2 SMNVEV (reference sequence). This CDR3 has 15 amino acids. Between the trimmed V and J ends, which lost 3 bases and 4 bases, there was a span of 15 bases. The CDR3 loop is CASSLSQGTSYGYTF. The CDR3 DNA reads TGTGCCAGCAGTTTGTCACAGGGAACCAGCTATGGCTACACCTTC.

The chain has TRBV5-1 and TRBJ1-4; D might be TRBD1 (5 bases). The CDR3 covers 14 residues. V was trimmed by 5 bases and J by 4 bases, leaving 12 bases between them. The germline CDR1 and CDR2 sequences are SGHRS and YFSETQ. DNA for the CDR3: TGCGCCAGCAGGCCCGGGGGGGATAATGAAAAACTGTTTTTT. This encodes CASRPGGDNEKLFF.

The chain recombines TRBV6-2 or TRBV6-3 with TRBJ1-5, with 8 bases aligning to TRBD1. Germline-derived CDR1 and CDR2 are MNHEY and SVGEGT. This CDR3 region has 16 residues. Unmatched junction bases numbered 13, after V lost 6 bases and J lost 6 bases. DNA for the CDR3: TGTGCCAGCAGCTCAGCAGTCGGACAGGGACGTCAGCCCCAGCATTTT. As protein: CASSSAVGQGRQPQHF.

The chain employs TRBV11-3 and TRBJ2-1; tentative D call: TRBD1 (5 bases). The V end was cut by 4 bases, the J end by 0 bases, with 13 bases between. Germline assignment: CDR1 SGHNT and CDR2 YENEEA. The CDR3 runs 16 residues. For the CDR3, the DNA is TGTGCCAGCAGCTCTCAGGGCCTTAGCTCCTACAATGAGCAGTTCTTC. As protein: CASSSQGLSSYNEQFF.

The rearrangement joins TRBV6-4 to TRBJ2-7; TRBD1 matches 9 bases. There are 12 residues in the CDR3. The germline CDR1 and CDR2 sequences are MRHNA and SNTAGT. The CDR3: CSLGDRDYEQYF. DNA of the CDR3: TGTTCATTGGGGGACAGGGACTACGAGCAGTACTTC.

The DNA of the CDR3 is TGTGCCTGGACAGGGGGGAGCCATCAGCCCCAGCATTTT. It is translated as CAWTGGSHQPQHF. This chain connects TRBV30 to TRBJ1-5; TRBD1 agrees at 7 bases. Unmatched junction bases numbered 5, after V lost 4 bases and J lost 5 bases. Germline CDR1 is GTSNPN and CDR2 is SVGIG (reference sequence). This CDR3 spans 13 amino acids. The full variable domain, with the rest looked up from reference TRBV30 and TRBJ1-5, is SQTIHQWPATLVQPVGSPLSLECTVEGTSNPNLYWYRQAAGRGLQLLFYSVGIGQISSEVPQNLSASRPQDRQFILSSKKLLLSDSGFYLCAWTGGSHQPQHFGDGTRLSIL.

The chain couples TRBV10-3 to TRBJ2-2; TRBD2 aligns across 7 bases. This CDR3 spans 16 amino acids. Germline trimming cut 8 bases from V and 6 bases from J; bases unmatched to any gene: 15. Germline V lookup: CDR1 ENHRY, CDR2 SYGVKD. The CDR3 DNA reads TGTGCCATCTACCGGTTGTCTTCAGGGAGGGCCGGGGAGCTGTTTTTT. Translating it yields CAIYRLSSGRAGELFF.

This chain uses TRBV6-5 with TRBJ1-3, with D uncertain. CDR1 is MNHEY and CDR2 is SVGAGI in the germline V gene. Trimming shortened V by 10 bases and J by 4 bases, and 8 bases separated the two germline ends. The CDR3 consists of 11 residues. The CDR3 here is CATPFGNTIYF. CDR3 nucleotides: TGTGCCACCCCCTTCGGAAACACCATATATTTT.

V and J are TRBV9 and TRBJ2-1, with 10 bases that match TRBD2. Germline CDR1 SGDLS, CDR2 YYNGEE. The CDR3 has 16 amino acids. With V trimmed by 7 bases and J by 8 bases, 15 bases remained unmatched. The CDR3 spells CASAYARASGSDEQFF. In nucleotides, the CDR3 is TGTGCCAGCGCCTATGCGAGGGCTAGCGGGAGTGATGAGCAGTTCTTC.

This chain links TRBV27 with TRBJ2-6; the match to TRBD1 covers 9 bases. The trim removed 6 bases at V and 2 bases at J, leaving 20 bases unmatched. The CDR3 is 21 residues long. Germline CDR1 MNHEY, CDR2 SMNVEV (reference sequence). The CDR3 is CASSLPTVGDREGPGANVLTF. The CDR3 nucleotides read TGTGCCAGCAGCCTTCCAACCGTAGGGGACAGGGAGGGCCCTGGGGCCAACGTCCTGACTTTC.

A few counts support this clone. The chain couples TRBV4-1 to TRBJ2-1, with D tentatively TRBD1 (5 bases). The length of the CDR3 is 14 residues. The V end was cut by 1 base, the J end by 9 bases, with 13 bases between. Per the germline V gene, CDR1 is MGHRA and CDR2 is YSYEKL. This chain's CDR3 is CASSQVQGRGEQFF. The CDR3 nucleotides read TGCGCCAGCAGCCAAGTGCAGGGTAGGGGTGAGCAGTTCTTC.

V usage is TRBV7-2 and J usage is TRBJ2-1, with 7 bases that match TRBD2. From germline, CDR1 is SGHTA and CDR2 FQGNSA. This CDR3 is built from 13 residues. V gave up 8 bases and J gave up 3 bases; unmatched junction bases: 4. CDR3 loop: CASGRDYYNEQFF. CDR3 DNA: TGTGCCAGCGGCCGGGACTACTACAATGAGCAGTTCTTC.

Details on this clone: The junction departs from germline at one end; a sequencing error may be responsible. This chain connects TRBV27 to TRBJ2-1; 7 bases fit TRBD2. Germline V gene lookup returns CDR1 MNHEY and CDR2 SMNVEV (reference sequence). The CDR3 totals 16 residues. The CDR3 DNA reads TGTGCCAGCTGTTTAGCGGGTTTTAGCTCCTACAATGAGCAGTTCTTC. It is translated as CASCLAGFSSYNEQFF.

The chain carries TRBV24-1 and TRBJ1-1; maybe TRBD1 (5 bases). The CDR3 contains 13 residues. CDR1 KGHDR and CDR2 SFDVKD come from the germline V gene. Trimming took 5 bases from V and 7 from J, leaving 13 bases between them. The CDR3 sequence: CATSGVGASEAFF. The CDR3 nucleotides are TGTGCCACCAGTGGAGTAGGGGCAAGTGAAGCTTTCTTT.